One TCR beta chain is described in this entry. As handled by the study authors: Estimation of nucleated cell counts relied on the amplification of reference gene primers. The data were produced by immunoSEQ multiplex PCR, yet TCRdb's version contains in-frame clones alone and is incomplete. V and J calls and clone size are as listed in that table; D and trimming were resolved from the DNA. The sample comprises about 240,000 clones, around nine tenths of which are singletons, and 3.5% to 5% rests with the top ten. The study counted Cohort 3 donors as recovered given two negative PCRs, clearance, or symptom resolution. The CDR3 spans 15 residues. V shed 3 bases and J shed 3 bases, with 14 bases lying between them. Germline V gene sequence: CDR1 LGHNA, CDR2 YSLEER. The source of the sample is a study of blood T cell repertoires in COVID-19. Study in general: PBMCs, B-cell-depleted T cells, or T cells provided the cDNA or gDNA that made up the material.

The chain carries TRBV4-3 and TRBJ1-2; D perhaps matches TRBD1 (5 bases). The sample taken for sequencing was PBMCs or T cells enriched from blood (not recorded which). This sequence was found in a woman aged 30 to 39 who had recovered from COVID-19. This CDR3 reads CASSHGPSQDYGYTF. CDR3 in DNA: TGCGCCAGCAGCCATGGACCATCACAGGACTATGGCTACACCTTC.